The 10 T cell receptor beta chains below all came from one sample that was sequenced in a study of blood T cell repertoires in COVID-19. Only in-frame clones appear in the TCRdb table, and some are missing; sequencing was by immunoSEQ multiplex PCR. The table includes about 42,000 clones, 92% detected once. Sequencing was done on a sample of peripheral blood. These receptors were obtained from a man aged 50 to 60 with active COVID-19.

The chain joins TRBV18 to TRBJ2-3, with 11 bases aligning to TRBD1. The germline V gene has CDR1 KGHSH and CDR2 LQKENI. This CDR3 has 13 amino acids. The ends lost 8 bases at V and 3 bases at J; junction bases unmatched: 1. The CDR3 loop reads CASGQGATDTQYF. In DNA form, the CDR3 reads TGTGCCAGCGGACAGGGGGCAACAGATACGCAGTATTTT.

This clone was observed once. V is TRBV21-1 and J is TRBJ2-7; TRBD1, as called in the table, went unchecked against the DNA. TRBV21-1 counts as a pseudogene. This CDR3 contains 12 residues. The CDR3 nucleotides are TGTGCCAGCAGCAGGGCCTCCTACGAGCAGTACTTC. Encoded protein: CASSRASYEQYF.

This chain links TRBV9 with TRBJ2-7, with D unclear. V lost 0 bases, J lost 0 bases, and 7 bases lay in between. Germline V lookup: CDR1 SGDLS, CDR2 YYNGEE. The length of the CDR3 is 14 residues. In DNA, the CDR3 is TGTGCCAGCAGCGTAGGGCCGGGCTCCTACGAGCAGTACTTC. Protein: CASSVGPGSYEQYF.

Here the CDR3 DNA reads TGTGCCAGCACCTCGGGAAGAAACTATGGCTACACCTTC. It yields the protein CASTSGRNYGYTF. V is TRBV28 and J is TRBJ1-2; D remains unclear. The germline gives CDR1 MDHEN, CDR2 SYDVKM. CDR3 length: 13 residues. V lost 7 bases and J 2 bases, leaving 11 bases between the germline ends.

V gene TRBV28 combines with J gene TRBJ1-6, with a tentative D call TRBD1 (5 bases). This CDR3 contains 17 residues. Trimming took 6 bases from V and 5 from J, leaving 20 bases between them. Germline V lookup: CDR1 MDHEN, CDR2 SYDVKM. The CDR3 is CASSTTDVTVHNSPLHF. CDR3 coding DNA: TGTGCCAGCAGCACGACAGATGTAACTGTACATAATTCACCCCTCCACTTT.

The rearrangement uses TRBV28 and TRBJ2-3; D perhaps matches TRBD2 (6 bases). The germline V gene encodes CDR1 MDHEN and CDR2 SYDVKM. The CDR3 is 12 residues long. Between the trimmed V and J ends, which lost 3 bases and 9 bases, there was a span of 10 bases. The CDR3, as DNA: TGTGCCAGCAGTTTCGGGACTCAGACGCAGTATTTT. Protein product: CASSFGTQTQYF.

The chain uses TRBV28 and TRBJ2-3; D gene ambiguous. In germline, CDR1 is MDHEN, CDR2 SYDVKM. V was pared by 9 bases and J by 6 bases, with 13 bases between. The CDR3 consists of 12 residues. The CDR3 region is CASKAQQDTQYF. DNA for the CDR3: TGTGCCAGTAAGGCACAGCAGGATACGCAGTATTTT.

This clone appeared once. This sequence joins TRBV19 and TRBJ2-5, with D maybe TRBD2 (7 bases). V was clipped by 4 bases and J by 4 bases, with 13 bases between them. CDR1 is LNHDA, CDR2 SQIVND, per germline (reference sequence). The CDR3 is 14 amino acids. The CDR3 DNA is TGTGCCAGTAGTACGAGGGGGGGCTCAGAGACCCAGTACTTC. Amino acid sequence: CASSTRGGSETQYF.

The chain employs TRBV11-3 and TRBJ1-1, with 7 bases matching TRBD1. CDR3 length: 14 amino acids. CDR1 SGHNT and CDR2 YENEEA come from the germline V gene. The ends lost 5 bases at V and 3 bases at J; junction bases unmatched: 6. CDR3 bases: TGTGCCAGCAGCGCCCGACAGGGTGACACTGAAGCTTTCTTT. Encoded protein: CASSARQGDTEAFF.

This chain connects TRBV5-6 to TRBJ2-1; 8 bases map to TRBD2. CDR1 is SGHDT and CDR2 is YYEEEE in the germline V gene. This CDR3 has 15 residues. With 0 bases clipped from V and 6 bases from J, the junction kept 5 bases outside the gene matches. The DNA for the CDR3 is TGTGCCAGCAGCTTGGGGCCAGCGGGAGCCAATGAGCAGTTCTTC. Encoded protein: CASSLGPAGANEQFF.